The 28 T cell receptor beta chains below come from one sample, sequenced in a study of blood T cell repertoires in COVID-19. Produced via immunoSEQ multiplex PCR; TCRdb's table is partial and in-frame only. This sample has 150,000 to 180,000 clones, with 75% to 95% found just once. The specimen was peripheral blood. These receptors were collected from a man over 45 with acute or convalescent COVID-19.

The gene calls are TRBV7-8 and TRBJ2-3; D perhaps matches TRBD1 (6 bases). Per germline, CDR1 SGHVS and CDR2 FQNEAQ. The CDR3 extends over 18 amino acids. The V end was cut by 5 bases, the J end by 0 bases, with 21 bases between. The CDR3, as DNA: TGTGCCAGCAGCGACCTGGACAGTCCGACTCCTAGCACAGATACGCAGTATTTT. This gives the protein CASSDLDSPTPSTDTQYF.

This chain connects TRBV6-5 to TRBJ2-1, with D possibly matching TRBD2 (5 bases). This CDR3 contains 14 residues. Germline CDR1 reads MNHEY; CDR2 reads SVGAGI. The V end was cut by 4 bases, the J end by 9 bases, with 16 bases between. CDR3 sequence: CASSSNRPGGEQFF. In DNA form, the CDR3 reads TGTGCCAGCAGTTCCAACCGCCCAGGAGGTGAGCAGTTCTTC.

This sequence joins TRBV28 and TRBJ1-5; D unresolved. The CDR3 is 14 amino acids. V lost 2 bases and J lost 3, with 8 bases in between. Germline V gene data show CDR1 as MDHEN and CDR2 as SYDVKM. The CDR3 coding sequence is TGTGCCAGCAGTTTAGGACGGGACAATCAGCCCCAGCATTTT. It is translated as CASSLGRDNQPQHF.

V and J are TRBV9 and TRBJ2-3, with D unresolved. There are 15 residues in the CDR3. The germline V gene encodes CDR1 SGDLS and CDR2 YYNGEE. V was pared by 3 bases and J by 4 bases, with 15 bases between. The CDR3 sequence is CASSATGSPADTQYF. In DNA, the CDR3 is TGTGCCAGCAGCGCCACGGGTAGCCCGGCAGATACGCAGTATTTT.

The rearrangement joins TRBV6-5 to TRBJ1-6, with 8 bases aligning to TRBD1. CDR3 length equals 15 residues. Unmatched junction bases numbered 3, after V lost 0 bases and J lost 8 bases. The germline V gene encodes CDR1 MNHEY and CDR2 SVGAGI. CDR3 amino acids: CASSYSGTGHSPLHF. CDR3 in DNA: TGTGCCAGCAGTTACTCCGGGACAGGTCATTCACCCCTCCACTTT.

The chain is built from TRBV6-6 and TRBJ1-4, with D tentatively TRBD1 (5 bases). The CDR3 runs 14 residues. Germline CDR1 is MNHNY and CDR2 is SVGAGI (reference sequence). The V end lost 10 bases, the J end lost 8 bases, and 20 bases lay between the germline ends. The CDR3 DNA reads as TGTGCCACCGTAGGGACTGGTAAAAGGGAAAAACTGTTTTTT. Residues: CATVGTGKREKLFF.

The chain joins TRBV27 to TRBJ2-1; the match to TRBD2 covers 10 bases. J gave up 8 bases and V 5 bases, and 12 bases lay outside the gene matches. The CDR3 is 16 residues long. The germline V gene has CDR1 MNHEY and CDR2 SMNVEV (reference sequence). Here the CDR3 reads CASSIRQREGFDEQFF. DNA for the CDR3: TGTGCCAGCAGTATTCGCCAGCGGGAGGGCTTCGATGAGCAGTTCTTC.

This chain links TRBV5-1 with TRBJ2-2; tentatively, D is TRBD2 (5 bases). Germline V gives CDR1 SGHRS, CDR2 YFSETQ. The CDR3 extends over 18 amino acids. Trimming left V 4 bases short and J 3 bases short, with 22 bases between. CDR3 bases: TGCGCCAGCAGCCCTCCCCCACTAGTTGCCGAGGACACCGGGGAGCTGTTTTTT. This translates into CASSPPPLVAEDTGELFF.

The chain joins TRBV10-3 to TRBJ2-2; weak D call: TRBD2 (6 bases). Trimming pared 8 bases from V and 5 bases from J, leaving 18 bases between. The CDR3 has 15 amino acids. Germline V CDR1 and CDR2: ENHRY, SYGVKD. The chain's CDR3 is CAISLAKPSTGELFF. The CDR3 DNA reads as TGTGCCATCTCTCTAGCGAAACCTTCAACCGGGGAGCTGTTTTTT.

The chain uses TRBV27 and TRBJ2-2, with a weak D call TRBD1 (5 bases). The V and J ends lost 0 bases and 1 base respectively, with 6 bases between them. CDR3 length: 15 residues. CDR1 and CDR2 (germline): MNHEY, SMNVEV (reference sequence). This chain's CDR3 is CASSLSGQNTGELFF. The CDR3 DNA follows: TGTGCCAGCAGTTTATCGGGGCAGAACACCGGGGAGCTGTTTTTT.

The V gene is TRBV10-3, the J gene TRBJ1-1, with 8 nucleotides matching TRBD1. The junction had 6 bases not matched to a gene; V was cut back by 6 bases and J by 3 bases. The germline CDR1 and CDR2 sequences are ENHRY and SYGVKD. The CDR3 loop spans 14 amino acids. As DNA, the CDR3 is TGTGCCATCAGCGACAGGGGTGTTTACACTGAAGCTTTCTTT. This sequence encodes CAISDRGVYTEAFF.

The genes are TRBV5-5 and TRBJ1-2; a possible D gene is TRBD1 (6 bases). The CDR3 runs 16 residues. Looked up from germline, CDR1 is SGHKS and CDR2 is YYEKEE (reference sequence). The V gene lost 0 bases and the J gene lost 0 bases, with 12 bases spanning the gap. For the CDR3, the DNA is TGTGCCAGCAGCTTGGGACAGGTCCCAGCTAACTATGGCTACACCTTC. Its translation: CASSLGQVPANYGYTF.

This clone is a singleton in its sample. The chain couples TRBV6-2 or TRBV6-3 to TRBJ1-2; D may be TRBD1 (5 bases). Trimming left V 5 bases short and J 3 bases short, with 22 bases between. Germline V gene data show CDR1 as MNHEY and CDR2 as SVGEGT. CDR3 size: 17 residues. CDR3 nucleotide sequence: TGTGCCAGCAGTCAGACGGGGACGCGGGGAGGCGACTATGGCTACACCTTC. Its translation is CASSQTGTRGGDYGYTF.

V and J are TRBV3-1 (or the pseudogene TRBV3-2) and TRBJ2-1; 7 positions agree with TRBD2. J was trimmed by 5 bases and V by 3 bases; bases with no gene match: 10. From germline, CDR1 is LGHDT and CDR2 YNNKEL (reference sequence). The length of the CDR3 is 16 residues. CDR3 nucleotide sequence: TGTGCCAGCAGCCATATGCCCGGGACTACCGACAATGAGCAGTTCTTC. Protein product: CASSHMPGTTDNEQFF.

The J gene is TRBJ1-1, the V gene TRBV7-8; 10 nucleotides align to TRBD1. CDR3 length equals 17 residues. Per the germline V gene, CDR1 is SGHVS and CDR2 is FQNEAQ. Trimming took 1 base from V and 1 from J; bases not matched to a gene: 6. CDR3 nucleotide sequence: TGTGCCAGCAGCTTAGGCGGGACAGGGGCTTCGAACACTGAAGCTTTCTTT. Translation gives CASSLGGTGASNTEAFF.

This chain links TRBV15 with TRBJ1-5; weak D call: TRBD1 (5 bases). In germline, CDR1 is LNHNV, CDR2 YYDKDF (reference sequence). This CDR3 contains 15 residues. Trimming shortened V by 0 bases and J by 10 bases, and 16 bases separated the two germline ends. CDR3 nucleotides: TGTGCCACCAGCAGAGAAGGGGCAGTACATTACCCCCAGCATTTT. Encoded protein: CATSREGAVHYPQHF. The full variable domain, rest sourced from reference TRBV15 and TRBJ1-5, is DAMVIQNPRYQVTQFGKPVTLSCSQTLNHNVMYWYQQKSSQAPKLLFHYYDKDFNNEADTPDNFQSRRPNTSFCFLDIRSPGLGDTAMYLCATSREGAVHYPQHFGDGTRLSIL.

The rearrangement uses TRBV10-1 and TRBJ2-7, with D perhaps matching TRBD1 (6 bases). CDR1 and CDR2 from the germline V gene are WNHNN and SYGVQD (reference sequence). The CDR3 has 14 residues. Trimming left V 5 bases short and J 2 bases short, with 13 bases between. CDR3 region: CASSKAGDPYEQYF. In DNA form, the CDR3 reads TGCGCCAGCAGTAAAGCAGGGGATCCCTACGAGCAGTACTTC.

The CDR3 DNA is TGTGCCAGCAGCTTAGGGGCTGGGGCAGGTCAGCCCCAGCATTTT. Its protein is CASSLGAGAGQPQHF. The chain recombines TRBV5-6 with TRBJ1-5; a possible D gene is TRBD1 (5 bases). The CDR3 consists of 15 residues. Germline V gene data show CDR1 as SGHDT and CDR2 as YYEEEE. Between the trimmed V and J ends, which lost 2 bases and 6 bases, there was a span of 15 bases.

A single count supports this clone. This chain joins TRBV7-9 and TRBJ1-1, with TRBD1 as a possible D gene (6 bases). V shed 2 bases and J shed 0 bases, with 16 bases lying between them. The CDR3 has 17 residues. Germline lookup yields CDR1 SEHNR and CDR2 FQNEAQ (reference sequence). The CDR3 sequence: CASSLRTGREMNTEAFF. CDR3 DNA: TGTGCCAGCAGCTTAAGAACAGGGAGAGAAATGAACACTGAAGCTTTCTTT. The full variable domain, in which reference TRBV7-9 and TRBJ1-1 provide the parts outside the CDR3, is DTGVSQNPRHKITKRGQNVTFRCDPISEHNRLYWYRQTLGQGPEFLTYFQNEAQLEKSRLLSDRFSAERPKGSFSTLEIQRTEQGDSAMYLCASSLRTGREMNTEAFFGQGTRLTVV.

The chain carries TRBV2 and TRBJ2-1; D perhaps matches TRBD1 (5 bases). This CDR3 contains 13 residues. Between the trimmed V and J ends, which lost 6 bases and 9 bases, there was a span of 15 bases. Germline V CDR1 and CDR2: SNHLY, FYNNEI. This CDR3 reads CASRLGLGTEQFF. CDR3 DNA sequence: TGTGCCAGCAGGTTGGGGCTAGGAACTGAGCAGTTCTTC.

The chain is built from TRBV7-2 and TRBJ2-7; 8 nucleotides match TRBD2. The germline V gene encodes CDR1 SGHTA and CDR2 FQGNSA. The CDR3 has 15 residues. V lost 0 bases, J lost 6 bases, and 7 bases stayed unmatched. This CDR3 reads CASSLAGLGAGEQYF. CDR3 bases: TGTGCCAGCAGCTTAGCGGGACTAGGAGCGGGCGAGCAGTACTTC.

This chain connects TRBV11-2 to TRBJ2-1; TRBD2 matches 9 bases. From germline, CDR1 is SGHAT and CDR2 FQNNGV. The CDR3 is 15 residues long. V shed 5 bases, J shed 6 bases, and the junction held 8 bases outside the gene matches. The CDR3 region is CASSPLAGARNEQFF. CDR3 DNA sequence: TGTGCCAGCAGCCCGTTAGCGGGAGCCCGCAATGAGCAGTTCTTC.

The V gene is TRBV9, the J gene TRBJ2-5; unclear D gene. This CDR3 comprises 14 residues. V gave up 0 bases and J gave up 1 base, with 7 bases separating them. Germline CDR1 SGDLS, CDR2 YYNGEE. This CDR3 reads CASSVESFQETQYF. CDR3 bases: TGTGCCAGCAGCGTAGAATCGTTCCAAGAGACCCAGTACTTC.

This clone was recorded only once. J is TRBJ1-2 and V is TRBV6-5; 10 bases are shared with TRBD1. CDR3 length: 15 amino acids. Germline trimming cut 4 bases from V and 1 base from J; bases unmatched to any gene: 3. Germline V gene data show CDR1 as MNHEY and CDR2 as SVGAGI. CDR3 in DNA: TGTGCCAGCAGTTCCGGGACAGGGGTTAACTATGGCTACACCTTC. Protein sequence: CASSSGTGVNYGYTF.

The chain uses TRBV3-1 (or the pseudogene TRBV3-2) and TRBJ2-1; 7 positions match TRBD1. CDR1 and CDR2 (germline): LGHDT, YNNKEL (reference sequence). The length of the CDR3 is 18 residues. After removal of 0 bases from V and 0 bases from J, the junction contained 8 bases not matched to a gene. DNA for the CDR3: TGTGCCAGCAGCCAAGATCTACAGGGGTATTACTCCTACAATGAGCAGTTCTTC. Translated, it gives CASSQDLQGYYSYNEQFF.

In its sample, this clone was seen a few times. This chain connects TRBV7-9 to TRBJ2-1, with unresolved D. The CDR3 extends over 16 amino acids. V was cut by 4 bases and J by 2 bases, with 15 bases left in between. Germline CDR1 and CDR2: SEHNR and FQNEAQ (reference sequence). The CDR3, as DNA: TGTGCCAGCAGCTCCATTCTCACGAGGACCTACAATGAGCAGTTCTTC. This codes for CASSSILTRTYNEQFF.

The V and J genes are TRBV2 and TRBJ1-2; 7 bases are a match to TRBD1. This CDR3 is built from 13 residues. Germline V lookup: CDR1 SNHLY, CDR2 FYNNEI. J lost 6 bases, V lost 6 bases, and 7 bases had no gene match. The CDR3 bases are TGTGCCAGCAGCAAAGACAGGGCGGATGGCTACACCTTC. It encodes CASSKDRADGYTF.

V is TRBV7-9 and J is TRBJ1-2; the D gene is possibly TRBD1 (6 bases). Trimming cost V 0 bases and J 3 bases, with 8 bases left between them. Germline-derived CDR1 and CDR2 are SEHNR and FQNEAQ (reference sequence). The CDR3 extends over 14 amino acids. CDR3 nucleotide sequence: TGTGCCAGCAGCTTAGCCGACAGGTACTATGGCTACACCTTC. Translation gives CASSLADRYYGYTF.